These 26 T cell receptor beta chains were all obtained from the same sample, sequenced in a study of siplizumab effects on memory and regulatory T cells. Profiling relied on immunoSEQ multiplex PCR, and the TCRdb table lists in-frame clones only, not all of them. The sample gives some 110,000 clones, 93% of which show up once; approximately 0.62% is in the top ten. The sample was Tregs sorted from blood. These receptors were collected from a human donor in good health.

The rearrangement uses TRBV30 and TRBJ2-7; a weak D match, TRBD2 (6 bases). V was clipped by 3 bases and J by 7 bases, with 22 bases between them. Per germline, CDR1 GTSNPN and CDR2 SVGIG (reference sequence). The CDR3 covers 15 residues. CDR3 coding DNA: TGTGCCTGGAGGGGCGAGGGACTCGGGGATGGGGAGCAGTACTTC. This translates into CAWRGEGLGDGEQYF.

The rearrangement links TRBV7-9 to TRBJ2-1; tentatively, D is TRBD2 (7 bases). The CDR3 is 18 amino acids. In germline, CDR1 is SEHNR, CDR2 FQNEAQ (reference sequence). Trimming took 0 bases from V and 13 from J, leaving 28 bases between them. CDR3 DNA: TGTGCCAGCAGCTTAGCGGGGGGGCTTTTCGCTGGAGTAAGTGTACAGTTCTTC. Its protein is CASSLAGGLFAGVSVQFF.

The chain couples TRBV5-4 to TRBJ1-1; D uncertain. This CDR3 has 11 amino acids. From germline, CDR1 is SGHNT and CDR2 YYREEE (reference sequence). Trimming shortened V by 0 bases and J by 8 bases, and 5 bases separated the two germline ends. This chain's CDR3 is CASSLEQEAFF. CDR3 bases: TGTGCCAGCAGCTTGGAGCAAGAAGCTTTCTTT.

The chain links TRBV30 to TRBJ2-3; no clear D gene. Trimming pared 2 bases from V and 7 bases from J, leaving 4 bases between. Germline V gene sequence: CDR1 GTSNPN, CDR2 SVGIG (reference sequence). There are 10 residues in the CDR3. Here the CDR3 DNA reads TGTGCCTGGAGTACAAATACGCAGTATTTT. This codes for CAWSTNTQYF.

The chain has TRBV30 and TRBJ2-1, with TRBD2 identical over 14 bases. Germline lookup yields CDR1 GTSNPN and CDR2 SVGIG (reference sequence). Trimming removed 3 bases from V and 3 bases from J; junction bases left unmatched: 4. The CDR3 consists of 16 residues. CDR3 sequence: CAWRGGLAGGYNEQFF. Here the CDR3 DNA reads TGTGCCTGGAGGGGAGGACTAGCGGGGGGCTACAATGAGCAGTTCTTC.

The J gene is TRBJ1-1, the V gene TRBV10-2; maybe TRBD1 (5 bases). Trimming removed 4 bases at V and 5 bases at J, with 11 bases between. This CDR3 is built from 13 residues. CDR1 and CDR2 (germline): WSHSY, SAAADI. The CDR3 sequence: CASSGSGKTEAFF. The CDR3 DNA reads as TGCGCCAGCAGTGGGTCAGGGAAGACTGAAGCTTTCTTT.

V usage is TRBV9 and J usage is TRBJ2-2; D ambiguous. Trimming removed 3 bases from V and 9 bases from J, with 15 bases in between. The CDR3 consists of 14 residues. Germline CDR1 SGDLS, CDR2 YYNGEE. The CDR3 sequence: CASSAALTHRELFF. The CDR3 bases are TGTGCCAGCAGCGCAGCTCTGACACACCGGGAGCTGTTTTTT.

The gene calls are TRBV5-1 and TRBJ2-3, with D uncertain. The CDR3 is made up of 14 amino acids. V lost 1 base and J lost 0, with 6 bases in between. Germline V gene lookup returns CDR1 SGHRS and CDR2 YFSETQ. The CDR3 sequence: CASSLPGSTDTQYF. The CDR3 nucleotides read TGCGCCAGCAGCTTGCCCGGGAGCACAGATACGCAGTATTTT.

The rearrangement joins TRBV5-4 to TRBJ2-7; 10 bases agree with TRBD2. Germline V gene sequence: CDR1 SGHNT, CDR2 YYREEE (reference sequence). The CDR3 totals 16 residues. J gave up 7 bases and V 4 bases, and 14 bases lay outside the gene matches. Here the CDR3 reads CASSAASGRVVGEQYF. In nucleotides, the CDR3 is TGTGCCAGCAGCGCCGCCAGCGGGAGGGTTGTGGGAGAGCAGTACTTC. Filled out from reference TRBV5-4 and TRBJ2-7, the complete variable domain reads ETGVTQSPTHLIKTRGQQVTLRCSSQSGHNTVSWYQQALGQGPQFIFQYYREEENGRGNFPPRFSGLQFPNYSSELNVNALELDDSALYLCASSAASGRVVGEQYFGPGTRLTVT.

This clone came up a few times. This chain uses TRBV20-1 with TRBJ1-1, with D unresolved. CDR3 length equals 10 residues. The V end lost 5 bases, the J end lost 13 bases, and 14 bases lay between the germline ends. Germline assignment: CDR1 DFQATT and CDR2 SNEGSKA (reference sequence). DNA for the CDR3: TGCAGTGCTCCCGGCACCGTTGGTTTCTTT. This encodes CSAPGTVGFF.

This chain connects TRBV5-1 to TRBJ1-4; a weak D match, TRBD1 (5 bases). Germline values: CDR1 SGHRS, CDR2 YFSETQ. The CDR3 sequence is 13 residues long. The ends were cut back, 5 bases at V and 10 bases at J, with 15 bases in the middle. The CDR3 DNA reads TGCGCCAGCAGTTCGCCGGGTGGGGGAAAACTGTTTTTT. Encoded protein: CASSSPGGGKLFF.

The chain recombines TRBV6-1 with TRBJ1-6, with TRBD1 as a possible D gene (6 bases). Germline V lookup: CDR1 MNHNS, CDR2 SASEGT. Trimming cost V 8 bases and J 7 bases, with 18 bases left between them. The CDR3 is made up of 15 amino acids. Written as DNA, the CDR3 is TGTGCCAGCCAACTACAGGGAGGGCCAAATTCACCCCTCCACTTT. Its translation is CASQLQGGPNSPLHF.

The CDR3 region is CASSLEAGEYEQFF. The CDR3 bases are TGTGCCAGCAGCTTAGAAGCGGGAGAATACGAGCAGTTCTTC. The J gene is TRBJ2-1, the V gene TRBV11-3, with TRBD2 matching over 8 bases. J gave up 10 bases and V 0 bases, and 5 bases lay outside the gene matches. Germline CDR1 reads SGHNT; CDR2 reads YENEEA. The CDR3 sequence is 14 residues long.

The chain has TRBV19 and TRBJ2-6; the D is unclear. The V gene lost 2 bases and the J gene lost 0 bases, with 11 bases spanning the gap. The CDR3 sequence is 17 residues long. The germline gives CDR1 LNHDA, CDR2 SQIVND (reference sequence). The CDR3 nucleotides are TGTGCCAGTAGTATACGGATGAGAAGCTCTGGGGCCAACGTCCTGACTTTC. Amino acids: CASSIRMRSSGANVLTF.

V is TRBV7-3 and J is TRBJ2-7, with TRBD2 as a possible D gene (6 bases). Trimming took 0 bases from V and 6 from J, leaving 9 bases between them. The CDR3 is made up of 13 amino acids. The germline V gene has CDR1 SGHTA and CDR2 FQGTGA. The CDR3 sequence: CASSLTGGSEQYF. The CDR3 bases are TGTGCCAGCAGCTTAACGGGAGGCTCCGAGCAGTACTTC.

The rearrangement links TRBV19 to TRBJ1-1; tentative D call: TRBD1 (5 bases). The CDR3 loop spans 15 amino acids. The V end was cut by 3 bases, the J end by 7 bases, with 18 bases between. Germline CDR1 reads LNHDA; CDR2 reads SQIVND (reference sequence). The CDR3 coding sequence is TGTGCCAGTAGTATTTTACGGCAGGGAATTGGTGAAGCTTTCTTT. Protein sequence: CASSILRQGIGEAFF.

The gene calls are TRBV5-5 and TRBJ1-4, with D maybe TRBD1 (5 bases). Germline V gives CDR1 SGHKS, CDR2 YYEKEE (reference sequence). Trimming shortened V by 0 bases and J by 5 bases, and 11 bases separated the two germline ends. CDR3 length: 15 amino acids. The CDR3, as DNA: TGTGCCAGCAGCTTGGTGGCAGGGCGAAATGAAAAACTGTTTTTT. The encoded protein is CASSLVAGRNEKLFF. Full variable domain (outside the CDR3, taken from reference TRBV5-5 and TRBJ1-4): DAGVTQSPTHLIKTRGQQVTLRCSPISGHKSVSWYQQVLGQGPQFIFQYYEKEERGRGNFPDRFSARQFPNYSSELNVNALLLGDSALYLCASSLVAGRNEKLFFGSGTQLSVL.

The chain couples TRBV10-3 to TRBJ1-2; maybe TRBD1 (5 bases). The CDR3 length is 14 residues. V lost 10 bases and J lost 0, with 15 bases in between. Germline V gene data show CDR1 as ENHRY and CDR2 as SYGVKD. The DNA for the CDR3 is TGTGCCACCCTCGCCGGGACGGCTAACTATGGCTACACCTTC. Its protein product is CATLAGTANYGYTF.

The chain recombines TRBV18 with TRBJ2-5, with 9 bases aligning to TRBD2. Germline trimming cut 0 bases from V and 2 bases from J; bases unmatched to any gene: 1. The CDR3 totals 15 residues. Germline-derived CDR1 and CDR2 are KGHSH and LQKENI. In nucleotides, the CDR3 is TGTGCCAGCTCACCACCGGCGGGAGGGCAAGAGACCCAGTACTTC. Translation gives CASSPPAGGQETQYF.

The chain recombines TRBV5-4 with TRBJ1-5; D not resolved. Germline values: CDR1 SGHNT, CDR2 YYREEE (reference sequence). With 0 bases removed from V and 6 bases from J, the gap between germline ends came to 4 bases. The CDR3 contains 12 residues. The CDR3 here is CASSLEGQPQHF. The CDR3 DNA is TGTGCCAGCAGCTTGGAGGGTCAGCCCCAGCATTTT.

This rearrangement joins TRBV18 to TRBJ2-4; TRBD2 is a possible D gene (5 bases). The CDR3 spans 17 residues. V gave up 0 bases and J gave up 2 bases, with 14 bases separating them. Per the germline V gene, CDR1 is KGHSH and CDR2 is LQKENI. CDR3 region: CASSPPGSGLSKNIQYF. CDR3 coding DNA: TGTGCCAGCTCACCACCCGGCAGCGGTCTTTCCAAAAACATTCAGTACTTC.

The chain joins TRBV9 to TRBJ2-3; tentatively, D is TRBD1 (8 bases). V lost 4 bases, J lost 9 bases, and 21 bases lay in between. CDR3 length: 15 amino acids. In germline, CDR1 is SGDLS, CDR2 YYNGEE. The CDR3 nucleotides are TGTGCCAGCAGCCAGGGACAGGCCCGGGGGGAGACGCAGTATTTT. Translation: CASSQGQARGETQYF.

The J gene is TRBJ1-1, the V gene TRBV9, with no clear D. The CDR3 is 15 residues long. The germline V gene encodes CDR1 SGDLS and CDR2 YYNGEE. Trimming cost V 0 bases and J 1 base, with 10 bases left between them. CDR3 DNA sequence: TGTGCCAGCAGCGTAGGTGTAGTTGGGAACACTGAAGCTTTCTTT. It is translated as CASSVGVVGNTEAFF.

V and J are TRBV5-1 and TRBJ2-7, with TRBD1 matching over 8 bases. V lost 2 bases to trimming and J lost 3 bases; unmatched junction nucleotides: 4. This CDR3 region has 14 residues. The germline V gene encodes CDR1 SGHRS and CDR2 YFSETQ. This CDR3 is CASSFGTGGYEQYF. As DNA, the CDR3 is TGCGCCAGCAGCTTCGGGACAGGCGGCTACGAGCAGTACTTC.

The rearrangement links TRBV18 to TRBJ2-5; D gene uncertain. The germline V and J ends were trimmed by 2 bases and 3 bases, with 7 bases remaining between them. The germline gives CDR1 KGHSH, CDR2 LQKENI. The CDR3 totals 13 residues. The CDR3 region is CASSPNSEETQYF. CDR3 DNA sequence: TGTGCCAGCTCACCAAACTCGGAAGAGACCCAGTACTTC.

The table lists this clone with a count of one. The chain couples TRBV9 to TRBJ2-3; D unresolved. The CDR3 is made up of 15 amino acids. Germline V gene data show CDR1 as SGDLS and CDR2 as YYNGEE. The V gene lost 4 bases and the J gene lost 2 bases, with 14 bases spanning the gap. This chain's CDR3 is CASSPQQPYTDTQYF. Here the CDR3 DNA reads TGTGCCAGCAGCCCCCAGCAGCCCTACACAGATACGCAGTATTTT.